Described below is a single TCR beta chain sequence and its context. This specimen comes from a study of blood T cell repertoires in COVID-19. Profiling relied on immunoSEQ multiplex PCR, and the TCRdb table lists in-frame clones only, not all of them. This table has 45,000 to 55,000 clones, 85% to 90% appearing once. Sequencing input: peripheral blood. This TCR came from a human donor in a cohort sampled during active COVID-19.

The CDR3 nucleotides are TGTGCCAGCAGCATTTGGACCCTTGAGGGAAACACCGGGGAGCTGTTTTTT. It yields the protein CASSIWTLEGNTGELFF. The chain has TRBV11-3 and TRBJ2-2, with D possibly being TRBD2 (5 bases). Germline V gene data show CDR1 as SGHNT and CDR2 as YENEEA. The CDR3 length is 17 residues. Trimming cost V 5 bases and J 2 bases, with 18 bases left between them.